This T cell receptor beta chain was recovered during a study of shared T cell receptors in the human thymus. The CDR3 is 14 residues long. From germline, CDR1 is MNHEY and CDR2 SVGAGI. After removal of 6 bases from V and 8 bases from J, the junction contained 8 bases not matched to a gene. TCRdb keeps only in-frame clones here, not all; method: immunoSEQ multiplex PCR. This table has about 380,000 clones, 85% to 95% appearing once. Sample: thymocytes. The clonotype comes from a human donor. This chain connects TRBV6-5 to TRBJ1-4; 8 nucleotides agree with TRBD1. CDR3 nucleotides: TGTGCCAGCAGACTGACAGGGGTTGGCGAAAAACTGTTTTTT. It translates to CASRLTGVGEKLFF.